What follows are 30 T cell receptor beta chains derived from one specimen sequenced in a study of CD8 T cells in ankylosing spondylitis. Using its own MiXCR run on the 5' RACE reads, TCRdb lists one record per CDR3 protein. The data show roughly 160,000 distinct CDR3 sequences, 11% seen once. The sequenced sample was blood, either unsorted or a sorted T cell fraction (not recorded which). The receptors here all came from a male donor with ankylosing spondylitis or in good health (not recorded which).

The sample holds many counts of this clonotype. The chain is built from TRBV5-5 and TRBJ2-2, with D tentatively TRBD1 (5 bases). V was pared by 3 bases and J by 2 bases, with 11 bases between. Germline V gene sequence: CDR1 SGHKS, CDR2 YYEKEE (reference sequence). The CDR3 has 15 residues. CDR3 sequence (DNA): TGTGCCAGCAGCTCCGGAGACAGAAACACCGGGGAGCTGTTTTTT. This translates into CASSSGDRNTGELFF.

This clonotype was picked up many times. CDR3 DNA sequence: TGTGCCAGCAGTGATAGGGTGGGACTAGCGGGAGGCGAGCAGTTCTTC. The encoded protein is CASSDRVGLAGGEQFF. The rearrangement joins TRBV25-1 to TRBJ2-1, with 15 bases lining up with TRBD2. After removal of 3 bases from V and 10 bases from J, the junction contained 7 bases not matched to a gene. Germline CDR1 reads MGHDK; CDR2 reads SYGVNS. The CDR3 totals 16 residues.

The chain couples TRBV12-3 or TRBV12-4 to TRBJ1-1; 8 bases fit TRBD1. The CDR3 runs to 13 residues. Losses at the gene ends were 5 bases for V and 9 bases for J; bases not matched to a gene: 8. In nucleotides, the CDR3 is TGTGCCAGCAGTGCGGGGGGACAGGACCAAGCTTTCTTT. Amino acid sequence: CASSAGGQDQAFF.

The V call is TRBV20-1, the J call TRBJ2-5; D gene ambiguous. Germline lookup yields CDR1 DFQATT and CDR2 SNEGSKA (reference sequence). This CDR3 spans 13 amino acids. The germline V and J ends were trimmed by 0 bases and 2 bases, with 7 bases remaining between them. CDR3 sequence reads: CSARDKIQETQYF. For the CDR3, the DNA is TGCAGTGCTAGAGACAAGATTCAAGAGACCCAGTACTTC.

In its sample, this clonotype was seen many times. This sequence joins TRBV20-1 and TRBJ2-2; 12 bases map to TRBD1. The germline V gene encodes CDR1 DFQATT and CDR2 SNEGSKA (reference sequence). The CDR3 is made up of 17 amino acids. V was clipped by 6 bases and J by 5 bases; unmatched bases: 13. The CDR3 region is CSAPGQGAATGTGELFF. The DNA of the CDR3 is TGCAGTGCCCCGGGACAGGGGGCTGCAACGGGGACCGGGGAGCTGTTTTTT.

This clonotype was seen many times. The chain couples TRBV5-1 to TRBJ1-4, with D unclear. The CDR3 spans 15 residues. The germline V and J ends were trimmed by 0 bases and 8 bases, with 14 bases remaining between them. CDR1 and CDR2 from the germline V gene are SGHRS and YFSETQ. The chain's CDR3 is CASSLGRPGGEKLFF. CDR3 sequence (DNA): TGCGCCAGCAGCTTGGGCAGGCCTGGTGGGGAAAAACTGTTTTTT.

The chain links TRBV29-1 to TRBJ2-7, with D unresolved. This CDR3 is built from 12 residues. V was pared by 2 bases and J by 2 bases, with 7 bases between. Germline-derived CDR1 and CDR2 are SQVTM and ANQGSEA. CDR3 region: CSVESPPYEQYF. In DNA form, the CDR3 reads TGCAGCGTTGAAAGCCCCCCCTACGAGCAGTACTTC.

Here the CDR3 DNA reads TGTGCCAGCAGTTCGACCACCGCGACGCCGGGACAGAGCCACTATGGCTACACCTTC. It is translated as CASSSTTATPGQSHYGYTF. V and J are TRBV12-3 or TRBV12-4 and TRBJ1-2; TRBD1 aligns across 7 bases. Trimming removed 4 bases from V and 3 bases from J; junction bases left unmatched: 20. There are 19 residues in the CDR3.

This clonotype was seen at least ten times. The chain joins TRBV4-3 to TRBJ2-6, with TRBD2 identical over 10 bases. The germline V gene encodes CDR1 LGHNA and CDR2 YSLEER. V shed 0 bases and J 0 bases; nucleotides not matched to a gene: 8. The CDR3 has 20 amino acids. CDR3 coding DNA: TGCGCCAGCAGCCAAGATTTTCTAGCGGGGGTTAGCTCTGGGGCCAACGTCCTGACTTTC. Residues: CASSQDFLAGVSSGANVLTF.

This clonotype has a handful of counts. The gene calls are TRBV6-1 and TRBJ1-1; D is ambiguous. The CDR3 runs 15 residues. CDR1 is MNHNS, CDR2 SASEGT, per germline. V was shortened by 0 bases and J by 1 base, with 9 bases between the two germline ends. CDR3 in DNA: TGTGCCAGCAGTGAAGCGCTTATGGCGAACACTGAAGCTTTCTTT. It translates to CASSEALMANTEAFF.

Points on this clonotype: A much more abundant neighbour one base away suggests this may be a read error. CDR3 nucleotides: TGCAGTGCTTGGACAGGGTCTGGAAACACCATGTATTTT. Its protein is CSAWTGSGNTMYF. V usage is TRBV20-1 and J usage is TRBJ1-3, with 8 nucleotides matching TRBD1. The CDR3 has 13 amino acids. Germline CDR1 is DFQATT and CDR2 is SNEGSKA (reference sequence).

V and J are TRBV7-2 and TRBJ1-4, with unresolved D. Germline values: CDR1 SGHTA, CDR2 FQGNSA. V was pared by 4 bases and J by 5 bases, with 14 bases between. There are 15 residues in the CDR3. CDR3 DNA: TGTGCCAGCAGCTCTGGAGGCAGAGAGAATGAAAAACTGTTTTTT. This encodes CASSSGGRENEKLFF.

Details on this clonotype: A much larger clone lies one base from this, so it may be a read error. The rearrangement uses TRBV29-1 and TRBJ1-4, with a possible D match to TRBD1 (6 bases). V shed 6 bases and J shed 5 bases, with 13 bases lying between them. The CDR3 contains 13 residues. CDR1 is SQVTM, CDR2 ANQGSEA, per germline. The chain's CDR3 is CSVRQVRNEKLFF. The CDR3 nucleotides read TGCAGCGTGAGACAGGTCCGGAATGAAAAACTGTTTTTT.

This clonotype has a count of ten or more. The DNA for the CDR3 is TGCGCCAGCAGCTTGGTAGTGGGAGAGGAGCTGTTTTTT. As protein: CASSLVVGEELFF. The chain is built from TRBV5-1 and TRBJ2-2, with D possibly being TRBD2 (5 bases). Between the trimmed V and J ends, which lost 0 bases and 10 bases, there was a span of 10 bases. The CDR3 length is 13 residues. The germline gives CDR1 SGHRS, CDR2 YFSETQ.

This clonotype was recorded many times. The gene calls are TRBV6-5 and TRBJ1-2; 10 bases map to TRBD1. J gave up 3 bases and V 0 bases, and 4 bases lay outside the gene matches. Per the germline V gene, CDR1 is MNHEY and CDR2 is SVGAGI. CDR3 length equals 16 residues. The CDR3 DNA reads as TGTGCCAGCAGTTACTCTCTGACAGGGGGCTACTATGGCTACACCTTC. This sequence encodes CASSYSLTGGYYGYTF.

This clonotype turned up a few times. The chain joins TRBV3-1 to TRBJ2-7, with 8 bases that match TRBD2. The CDR3 consists of 17 residues. Germline V lookup: CDR1 LGHDT, CDR2 YNNKEL (reference sequence). V lost 0 bases, J lost 1 base, and 8 bases stayed unmatched. CDR3 DNA: TGTGCCAGCAGCCAAGACCTCAGCGGGAGTGGGTCCTACGAGCAGTACTTC. Protein: CASSQDLSGSGSYEQYF.

This clonotype appeared many times. CDR3 loop: CASSEIGQTHEQYF. Here the CDR3 DNA reads TGTGCCAGCAGTGAAATAGGGCAGACCCACGAGCAGTACTTC. The chain recombines TRBV25-1 with TRBJ2-7; D not certain. This CDR3 is 14 amino acids long. V lost 2 bases, J lost 5 bases, and 13 bases lay in between. Germline CDR1 is MGHDK and CDR2 is SYGVNS.

This clonotype came up many times. The chain joins TRBV27 to TRBJ1-1, with a weak D call TRBD1 (5 bases). V lost 0 bases and J 10 bases, leaving 9 bases between the germline ends. The CDR3 sequence is 12 residues long. The germline V gene encodes CDR1 MNHEY and CDR2 SMNVEV (reference sequence). The CDR3 region is CASSLSGPGAFF. The CDR3, as DNA: TGTGCCAGCAGTTTATCGGGACCGGGAGCTTTCTTT.

At least ten counts were recorded for this clonotype. The V call is TRBV5-1, the J call TRBJ2-2; 8 bases line up with TRBD1. This CDR3 is built from 15 residues. Germline V gene sequence: CDR1 SGHRS, CDR2 YFSETQ. Losses at the gene ends were 6 bases for V and 3 bases for J; bases not matched to a gene: 7. CDR3 DNA sequence: TGCGCCAGCACCCCAGGGGGCGCGGACACCGGGGAGCTGTTTTTT. Its translation: CASTPGGADTGELFF. Full variable domain (outside the CDR3, taken from reference TRBV5-1 and TRBJ2-2): KAGVTQTPRYLIKTRGQQVTLSCSPISGHRSVSWYQQTPGQGLQFLFEYFSETQRNKGNFPGRFSGRQFSNSRSEMNVSTLELGDSALYLCASTPGGADTGELFFGEGSRLTVL.

Many counts were recorded for this clonotype. The V and J genes are TRBV6-1 and TRBJ1-3, with unresolved D. The CDR3 has 13 residues. The germline CDR1 and CDR2 sequences are MNHNS and SASEGT. V shed 7 bases and J shed 1 base, with 8 bases lying between them. The CDR3 loop is CASKPGSGNTIYF. CDR3 nucleotide sequence: TGTGCCAGCAAACCGGGGTCTGGAAACACCATATATTTT.

This clonotype was picked up many times. CDR3 sequence reads: CASSLESGGDQPQHF. The CDR3 nucleotides read TGCGCCAGCAGCTTGGAGTCGGGGGGGGATCAGCCCCAGCATTTT. J is TRBJ1-5 and V is TRBV5-1, with a possible D match to TRBD1 (5 bases). This CDR3 is 15 amino acids long. Germline V gives CDR1 SGHRS, CDR2 YFSETQ. V gave up 0 bases and J gave up 5 bases, with 12 bases separating them. The variable domain in full, completed from reference TRBV5-1 and TRBJ1-5, reads KAGVTQTPRYLIKTRGQQVTLSCSPISGHRSVSWYQQTPGQGLQFLFEYFSETQRNKGNFPGRFSGRQFSNSRSEMNVSTLELGDSALYLCASSLESGGDQPQHFGDGTRLSIL.

The chain couples TRBV5-1 to TRBJ2-3; D is perhaps TRBD1 (5 bases). The CDR3 has 15 amino acids. V was pared by 4 bases and J by 4 bases, with 16 bases between. Germline V gene data show CDR1 as SGHRS and CDR2 as YFSETQ. For the CDR3, the DNA is TGCGCCAGCAGCACCTGGACAAACCCCCCAGATACGCAGTATTTT. This gives the protein CASSTWTNPPDTQYF.

The sample holds a few counts of this clonotype. The chain employs TRBV20-1 and TRBJ2-7; D assignment may be TRBD1 or TRBD2 (5 bases each). The germline CDR1 and CDR2 sequences are DFQATT and SNEGSKA (reference sequence). Trimming took off 3 bases at V and 0 bases at J, with 9 bases between the two ends. The CDR3 extends over 13 amino acids. CDR3 bases: TGCAGTGCTAGTTGGGGGTACTCCTACGAGCAGTACTTC. It specifies CSASWGYSYEQYF.

The chain is built from TRBV7-8 and TRBJ2-7; D uncertain. Per the germline V gene, CDR1 is SGHVS and CDR2 is FQNEAQ. This CDR3 is built from 15 residues. The V end was cut by 0 bases, the J end by 0 bases, with 9 bases between. Here the CDR3 reads CASSLAGLSSYEQYF. Here the CDR3 DNA reads TGTGCCAGCAGCTTAGCAGGATTGAGCTCCTACGAGCAGTACTTC.

This clonotype was seen at least ten times. CDR3 amino acids: CSAWDRNTGELFF. CDR3 nucleotide sequence: TGCAGCGCCTGGGACAGGAACACCGGGGAGCTGTTTTTT. This chain connects TRBV29-1 to TRBJ2-2; TRBD1 aligns across 7 bases. With V trimmed by 7 bases and J by 1 base, 3 bases remained unmatched. Germline V lookup: CDR1 SQVTM, CDR2 ANQGSEA. CDR3 size: 13 residues.

There are many counts of this clonotype. This chain's CDR3 is CATALADHQETQYF. CDR3 nucleotides: TGTGCCACCGCACTAGCGGACCACCAAGAGACCCAGTACTTC. V gene TRBV24-1 combines with J gene TRBJ2-5; 8 positions match TRBD2. The CDR3 length is 14 residues. The V and J ends lost 9 bases and 0 bases, in that order; junction bases with no gene match: 5. The germline CDR1 and CDR2 sequences are KGHDR and SFDVKD.

The table lists this clonotype with a few counts. A much larger clonotype is one base distant, so this may be a read error. V and J are TRBV6-1 and TRBJ2-7; 7 bases fit TRBD1. The V gene's germline CDR1 is MNHNS and CDR2 SASEGT. With 11 bases clipped from V and 4 bases from J, the junction kept 11 bases outside the gene matches. The CDR3 length is 13 residues. CDR3 nucleotides: TGTGCCGCCAGAAGGGGACAGACTTACGAGCAGTACTTC. It yields the protein CAARRGQTYEQYF.

This clonotype showed up many times. The V and J genes are TRBV9 and TRBJ1-2, with a weak D call TRBD1 (6 bases). Germline-derived CDR1 and CDR2 are SGDLS and YYNGEE. This CDR3 contains 15 residues. The ends were cut back, 0 bases at V and 4 bases at J, with 13 bases in the middle. As DNA, the CDR3 is TGTGCCAGCAGCGTAGGTTGGGGGCCTGGCTATGGCTACACCTTC. This encodes CASSVGWGPGYGYTF.

The table lists this clonotype with many counts. Since a much larger clone is just one base distant, this may be a read error. The chain employs TRBV12-3 or TRBV12-4 and TRBJ1-1; no reliable D call. The CDR3 contains 11 residues. Trimming cost V 6 bases and J 4 bases, with 6 bases left between them. CDR3 bases: TGTGCCAGCAGCCAGATCACTGAAGCTTTCTTT. Its protein is CASSQITEAFF.

There are many counts of this clonotype. This chain links TRBV6-1 with TRBJ1-3; 7 bases match TRBD1. The CDR3 spans 14 residues. Germline CDR1 and CDR2: MNHNS and SASEGT. The trim removed 5 bases at V and 2 bases at J, leaving 3 bases unmatched. CDR3 sequence (DNA): TGTGCCAGCAGTCTTCAGGGGGCTGGAAACACCATATATTTT. Amino acid sequence: CASSLQGAGNTIYF.